Presented here are 24 T cell receptor beta chains from one specimen sequenced in a study of blood T cell repertoires in COVID-19. Assay used: immunoSEQ multiplex PCR; TCRdb lists only in-frame clones, some missing. The sample lists around 190,000 clones; around 84% were seen once. What was sequenced was peripheral blood. These receptors all come from a woman aged 80 or over with acute or convalescent COVID-19.

This chain uses TRBV25-1 with TRBJ2-5; D is unresolved. The CDR3 sequence is 13 residues long. V lost 3 bases to trimming and J lost 5 bases, with 10 bases between them. Germline CDR1 is MGHDK and CDR2 is SYGVNS. CDR3 region: CASSDTLEETQYF. The DNA of the CDR3 is TGTGCCAGCAGTGACACCCTGGAGGAGACCCAGTACTTC.

V and J are TRBV5-1 and TRBJ2-5, with 12 bases identical to TRBD1. Germline V gives CDR1 SGHRS, CDR2 YFSETQ. The ends lost 3 bases at V and 3 bases at J; junction bases unmatched: 3. CDR3 length: 15 amino acids. CDR3 loop: CASSWGTGGEETQYF. The CDR3 DNA follows: TGCGCCAGCAGCTGGGGGACAGGGGGCGAAGAGACCCAGTACTTC.

The chain employs TRBV6-2 or TRBV6-3 and TRBJ2-2; 8 nucleotides agree with TRBD2. The CDR3 runs to 20 residues. The germline CDR1 and CDR2 sequences are MNHEY and SVGEGT. J gave up 2 bases and V 4 bases, and 18 bases lay outside the gene matches. CDR3 protein: CASSSPLWADSGVNTGELFF. For the CDR3, the DNA is TGTGCCAGCAGTTCCCCCCTCTGGGCAGATAGCGGGGTCAACACCGGGGAGCTGTTTTTT.

This chain uses TRBV7-9 with TRBJ2-7, with 9 bases aligning to TRBD1. The CDR3 runs to 14 residues. Germline loops: CDR1 SEHNR, CDR2 FQNEAQ (reference sequence). Losses at the gene ends were 6 bases for V and 3 bases for J; bases not matched to a gene: 6. The CDR3, as DNA: TGTGCCAGCAGTTCAACAGGGGGCTTCTACGAGCAGTACTTC. The encoded protein is CASSSTGGFYEQYF. The entire variable domain, with the rest obtained from reference TRBV7-9 and TRBJ2-7, is as follows: DTGVSQNPRHKITKRGQNVTFRCDPISEHNRLYWYRQTLGQGPEFLTYFQNEAQLEKSRLLSDRFSAERPKGSFSTLEIQRTEQGDSAMYLCASSSTGGFYEQYFGPGTRLTVT.

The CDR3 sequence: CASSLGQGFYEQYF. CDR3 nucleotides: TGCGCCAGCAGCTTGGGACAGGGGTTTTACGAGCAGTACTTC. V is TRBV5-1 and J is TRBJ2-7; 8 nucleotides line up with TRBD1. The CDR3 contains 14 residues. Germline-derived CDR1 and CDR2 are SGHRS and YFSETQ. Losses at the gene ends were 0 bases for V and 4 bases for J; bases not matched to a gene: 3.

The rearrangement links TRBV19 to TRBJ2-2; D might be TRBD2 (5 bases). Looked up from germline, CDR1 is LNHDA and CDR2 is SQIVND (reference sequence). The CDR3 spans 15 residues. V dropped 2 bases and J dropped 0 bases, with 7 bases sitting between them. CDR3: CASSIPAANTGELFF. In DNA, the CDR3 is TGTGCCAGTAGTATACCAGCGGCGAACACCGGGGAGCTGTTTTTT. Filled out from reference TRBV19 and TRBJ2-2, the complete variable domain reads DGGITQSPKYLFRKEGQNVTLSCEQNLNHDAMYWYRQDPGQGLRLIYYSQIVNDFQKGDIAEGYSVSREKKESFPLTVTSAQKNPTAFYLCASSIPAANTGELFFGEGSRLTVL.

This rearrangement joins TRBV5-1 to TRBJ2-1; 11 bases line up with TRBD2. CDR3 length: 15 residues. Per the germline V gene, CDR1 is SGHRS and CDR2 is YFSETQ. Trimming at V came to 5 bases and at J to 8 bases, leaving 9 bases not matched to a gene. CDR3 protein: CASRELAGVIHEQFF. The CDR3 DNA follows: TGCGCCAGCAGGGAACTAGCGGGAGTTATCCATGAGCAGTTCTTC.

This sequence joins TRBV7-8 and TRBJ2-3; D may be TRBD1 (6 bases). The CDR3 sequence is 14 residues long. Per germline, CDR1 SGHVS and CDR2 FQNEAQ. The germline V and J ends were trimmed by 1 base and 4 bases, with 9 bases remaining between them. This CDR3 is CASSLGQAPDTQYF. CDR3 DNA: TGTGCCAGCAGCTTAGGACAGGCTCCAGATACGCAGTATTTT.

The V call is TRBV7-9, the J call TRBJ2-5; 8 positions match TRBD2. There are 17 residues in the CDR3. With 2 bases clipped from V and 1 base from J, the junction kept 9 bases outside the gene matches. Germline values: CDR1 SEHNR, CDR2 FQNEAQ (reference sequence). Here the CDR3 reads CASSLKYRLAIQETQYF. Here the CDR3 DNA reads TGTGCCAGCAGCTTAAAGTATCGACTAGCGATCCAAGAGACCCAGTACTTC.

The chain combines TRBV7-3 with TRBJ2-1; D possibly corresponds to TRBD2 (6 bases). The V end lost 5 bases, the J end lost 0 bases, and 11 bases lay between the germline ends. Germline loops: CDR1 SGHTA, CDR2 FQGTGA. This CDR3 is 15 amino acids long. Here the CDR3 reads CASSPGTFSYNEQFF. DNA of the CDR3: TGTGCCAGCAGCCCCGGGACTTTCTCCTACAATGAGCAGTTCTTC.

This clone was found a few times. This chain connects TRBV10-3 to TRBJ1-2; 7 nucleotides line up with TRBD1. Germline assignment: CDR1 ENHRY and CDR2 SYGVKD. V trimming: 6 bases; J trimming: 2 bases; junction bases outside the gene matches: 3. CDR3 length equals 13 residues. CDR3 nucleotide sequence: TGTGCCATCAGCGGACAGGCGAACTATGGCTACACCTTC. This translates into CAISGQANYGYTF.

The V gene is TRBV5-1, the J gene TRBJ1-2, with D tentatively TRBD1 (5 bases). The V end was cut by 5 bases, the J end by 5 bases, with 19 bases between. From germline, CDR1 is SGHRS and CDR2 YFSETQ. This CDR3 is built from 15 residues. CDR3 bases: TGCGCCAGCAGTCCCCTCCAGGGCAGCTTATATGGCTACACCTTC. Translation gives CASSPLQGSLYGYTF.

V is TRBV6-2 or TRBV6-3 and J is TRBJ2-2, with D unresolved. Between the trimmed V and J ends, which lost 3 bases and 6 bases, there was a span of 8 bases. CDR3 size: 13 residues. Looked up from germline, CDR1 is MNHEY and CDR2 is SVGEGT. In DNA, the CDR3 is TGTGCCAGCAGTTATGTTACGGCCGGGGAGCTGTTTTTT. It encodes CASSYVTAGELFF.

The rearrangement links TRBV13 to TRBJ2-6; no clear D gene. Trimming cost V 5 bases and J 0 bases, with 5 bases left between them. The CDR3 has 14 residues. Germline CDR1 is PRHDT and CDR2 is FYEKMQ (reference sequence). This chain's CDR3 is CASSRVSGANVLTF. The CDR3 DNA reads as TGTGCCAGCAGCCGGGTCTCTGGGGCCAACGTCCTGACTTTC.

The chain links TRBV27 to TRBJ2-3, with D tentatively TRBD2 (6 bases). Trimming took off 3 bases at V and 6 bases at J, with 16 bases between the two ends. This CDR3 has 15 amino acids. CDR1 and CDR2 from the germline V gene are MNHEY and SMNVEV (reference sequence). The CDR3 DNA reads as TGTGCCAGCAGTTTGCCGGGAGTGGGAAGGGATACGCAGTATTTT. It codes for CASSLPGVGRDTQYF.

CDR3 DNA: TGTGCCAGCTCACCAGTCGGAGCGGGAAGCTCCTACAATGAGCAGTTCTTC. Its protein product is CASSPVGAGSSYNEQFF. V usage is TRBV18 and J usage is TRBJ2-1; 7 bases line up with TRBD2. The junction had 7 bases not matched to a gene; V was cut back by 2 bases and J by 0 bases. CDR3 length equals 17 residues. Germline lookup yields CDR1 KGHSH and CDR2 LQKENI.

This clone turned up a few times. The V and J genes are TRBV6-5 and TRBJ2-7, with TRBD2 matching 8 bases. Germline V gene lookup returns CDR1 MNHEY and CDR2 SVGAGI. This CDR3 is built from 13 residues. V shed 7 bases and J 4 bases; nucleotides not matched to a gene: 6. The CDR3 region has the DNA TGTGCCAGCACCTCTCTAGCGGGTTACGAGCAGTACTTC. This translates into CASTSLAGYEQYF.

J is TRBJ1-6 and V is TRBV5-8; a weak D match, TRBD1 (5 bases). Trimming took 1 base from V and 7 from J, leaving 9 bases between them. The CDR3 length is 14 residues. Germline V gene sequence: CDR1 SGHTS, CDR2 YDEGEE. The CDR3 spells CASSLLGGNSPLHF. The CDR3 nucleotides read TGTGCCAGCAGCTTGTTGGGGGGAAATTCACCCCTCCACTTT.

The genes are TRBV6-2 or TRBV6-3 and TRBJ2-1; the match to TRBD2 covers 14 bases. V was pared by 6 bases and J by 8 bases, with 9 bases of the junction left unmatched. The CDR3 spans 16 residues. Germline V gene sequence: CDR1 MNHEY, CDR2 SVGEGT. DNA for the CDR3: TGTGCCAGCAGCCGCCGACTAGCGGGAGGGCCGCATGAGCAGTTCTTC. Protein: CASSRRLAGGPHEQFF.

This clone was recorded only once. The gene calls are TRBV2 and TRBJ2-5, with TRBD1 as a possible D gene (6 bases). This CDR3 has 14 amino acids. The germline gives CDR1 SNHLY, CDR2 FYNNEI. Trimming left V 1 base short and J 8 bases short, with 14 bases between. The CDR3 protein is CASSEGTGPLTQYF. In DNA form, the CDR3 reads TGTGCCAGCAGTGAAGGAACAGGGCCCCTAACCCAGTACTTC.

In this sample, this clone turned up once. The rearrangement links TRBV27 to TRBJ1-5, with D possibly being TRBD1 (6 bases). This CDR3 comprises 14 residues. Germline V lookup: CDR1 MNHEY, CDR2 SMNVEV (reference sequence). V lost 4 bases and J 3 bases, leaving 10 bases between the germline ends. The CDR3 spells CASSSGAVNQPQHF. The CDR3 nucleotides read TGTGCCAGCAGTTCAGGGGCGGTCAATCAGCCCCAGCATTTT.

The V gene is TRBV6-1, the J gene TRBJ2-7, with TRBD2 as a possible D gene (7 bases). Germline V gene lookup returns CDR1 MNHNS and CDR2 SASEGT. Trimming took 1 base from V and 1 from J, leaving 14 bases between them. There are 16 residues in the CDR3. CDR3 sequence: CASSEVVGGGSYEQYF. For the CDR3, the DNA is TGTGCCAGCAGTGAAGTCGTGGGAGGGGGGTCCTACGAGCAGTACTTC.

This sequence joins TRBV3-1 (or the pseudogene TRBV3-2) and TRBJ1-2; the match to TRBD1 covers 9 bases. After removal of 7 bases from V and 5 bases from J, the junction contained 8 bases not matched to a gene. The V gene's germline CDR1 is LGHDT and CDR2 YNNKEL (reference sequence). CDR3 length: 14 amino acids. CDR3 in DNA: TGTGCCAGCAACCGAAAGGGGACAGGGTATGGCTACACCTTC. Protein: CASNRKGTGYGYTF.

This chain uses TRBV21-1 with TRBJ1-5; the table's D call of TRBD1 was not tested on the DNA. TRBV21-1 is marked as a pseudogene. The length of the CDR3 is 16 residues. CDR3 nucleotides: TGTGCCAGCAGCAGGGGGACAGACAATAGCAATCAGCCCCAGCATTTT. Translation gives CASSRGTDNSNQPQHF.